Presented here are 11 T cell receptor beta chains from one specimen sequenced in a study of blood T cell repertoires in COVID-19. Sequencing was performed with immunoSEQ multiplex PCR; in TCRdb, only in-frame clones are kept and a portion is missing. Found here are 250,000 to 300,000 clones, roughly 86% of them singletons; the top ten hold 1%. Sequenced sample: PBMCs or T cells enriched from blood (not recorded which). The receptors were sampled from a woman under 40 who had recovered from COVID-19.

J is TRBJ2-7 and V is TRBV18; D unresolved. The V gene's germline CDR1 is KGHSH and CDR2 LQKENI. V lost 5 bases, J lost 0 bases, and 5 bases lay in between. This CDR3 spans 12 amino acids. DNA for the CDR3: TGTGCCAGCTCAGCAGGCTCCTACGAGCAGTACTTC. Encoded protein: CASSAGSYEQYF.

This chain connects TRBV10-3 to TRBJ1-2; 7 bases map to TRBD1. The CDR3 length is 13 residues. V dropped 7 bases and J dropped 4; count of bases not matched to a gene: 6. CDR1 and CDR2 from the germline V gene are ENHRY and SYGVKD. The CDR3 here is CAITTTGFYGYTF. CDR3 DNA sequence: TGTGCCATCACCACGACAGGGTTCTATGGCTACACCTTC.

The rearrangement links TRBV12-3 or TRBV12-4 to TRBJ1-2, with no clear D. V was trimmed by 5 bases and J by 3 bases, leaving 4 bases between them. The CDR3 spans 11 residues. DNA for the CDR3: TGTGCCAGCAGTGTATACTATGGCTACACCTTC. Translated, it gives CASSVYYGYTF.

The J gene is TRBJ1-2, the V gene TRBV7-9; a weak D match, TRBD1 (6 bases). The V end was cut by 5 bases, the J end by 7 bases, with 17 bases between. CDR3 length equals 14 residues. Germline CDR1 is SEHNR and CDR2 is FQNEAQ (reference sequence). In DNA, the CDR3 is TGTGCCAGCAGCACCTTCAGGGGACGGGGTGGCTACACCTTC. Encoded protein: CASSTFRGRGGYTF.

V is TRBV24-1 and J is TRBJ2-5; tentatively, D is TRBD2 (6 bases). From germline, CDR1 is KGHDR and CDR2 SFDVKD. Trimming took off 2 bases at V and 4 bases at J, with 7 bases between the two ends. There are 13 residues in the CDR3. This CDR3 is CATSDSGRETQYF. The DNA of the CDR3 is TGTGCCACCAGTGATTCCGGGAGAGAGACCCAGTACTTC.

The V and J genes are TRBV4-1 and TRBJ1-1; D remains ambiguous. V lost 1 base to trimming and J lost 1 base, with 10 bases between them. The CDR3 is made up of 15 amino acids. Germline lookup yields CDR1 MGHRA and CDR2 YSYEKL. CDR3 residues: CASSQGWQSNTEAFF. The CDR3 DNA follows: TGCGCCAGCAGCCAAGGTTGGCAGTCGAACACTGAAGCTTTCTTT.

The chain is built from TRBV11-2 and TRBJ2-3; D unclear. Trimming removed 4 bases at V and 4 bases at J, with 9 bases between. This CDR3 comprises 13 residues. The germline V gene encodes CDR1 SGHAT and CDR2 FQNNGV. The CDR3 loop reads CASSSLRADTQYF. CDR3 coding DNA: TGTGCCAGCAGCTCGCTGCGCGCAGATACGCAGTATTTT. Together with reference TRBV11-2 and TRBJ2-3, the CDR3 gives the full variable domain: EAGVAQSPRYKIIEKRQSVAFWCNPISGHATLYWYQQILGQGPKLLIQFQNNGVVDDSQLPKDRFSAERLKGVDSTLKIQPAKLEDSAVYLCASSSLRADTQYFGPGTRLTVL.

The rearrangement uses TRBV2 and TRBJ1-1; TRBD1 is a possible D gene (5 bases). The CDR3 extends over 11 amino acids. The V end was cut by 4 bases, the J end by 9 bases, with 9 bases between. The germline V gene encodes CDR1 SNHLY and CDR2 FYNNEI. The CDR3 is CASSVEGKAFF. CDR3 coding DNA: TGTGCCAGCAGTGTGGAGGGGAAAGCTTTCTTT.

The chain combines TRBV9 with TRBJ2-2; a weak D match, TRBD2 (5 bases). The CDR3 length is 15 residues. Germline values: CDR1 SGDLS, CDR2 YYNGEE. V shed 4 bases and J shed 5 bases, with 15 bases lying between them. CDR3 nucleotides: TGTGCCAGCAGCCCCCGAGGAGGCGAAACCGGGGAGCTGTTTTTT. It codes for CASSPRGGETGELFF.

This clone appeared a few times. This chain links TRBV27 with TRBJ2-1; possibly TRBD1 for D (6 bases). The V end was cut by 4 bases, the J end by 8 bases, with 27 bases between. This CDR3 has 18 residues. The germline V gene encodes CDR1 MNHEY and CDR2 SMNVEV (reference sequence). The chain's CDR3 is CASSSPTTNQWGLDEQFF. As DNA, the CDR3 is TGTGCCAGCAGTTCGCCCACCACAAACCAATGGGGGCTCGATGAGCAGTTCTTC.

This chain connects TRBV28 to TRBJ1-5, with D possibly being TRBD1 (5 bases). The CDR3 contains 15 residues. Germline V lookup: CDR1 MDHEN, CDR2 SYDVKM. V was pared by 7 bases and J by 5 bases, with 18 bases between. The CDR3 loop reads CASMGQRAGDQPQHF. The CDR3 DNA follows: TGTGCCAGCATGGGCCAGAGGGCGGGGGATCAGCCCCAGCATTTT.